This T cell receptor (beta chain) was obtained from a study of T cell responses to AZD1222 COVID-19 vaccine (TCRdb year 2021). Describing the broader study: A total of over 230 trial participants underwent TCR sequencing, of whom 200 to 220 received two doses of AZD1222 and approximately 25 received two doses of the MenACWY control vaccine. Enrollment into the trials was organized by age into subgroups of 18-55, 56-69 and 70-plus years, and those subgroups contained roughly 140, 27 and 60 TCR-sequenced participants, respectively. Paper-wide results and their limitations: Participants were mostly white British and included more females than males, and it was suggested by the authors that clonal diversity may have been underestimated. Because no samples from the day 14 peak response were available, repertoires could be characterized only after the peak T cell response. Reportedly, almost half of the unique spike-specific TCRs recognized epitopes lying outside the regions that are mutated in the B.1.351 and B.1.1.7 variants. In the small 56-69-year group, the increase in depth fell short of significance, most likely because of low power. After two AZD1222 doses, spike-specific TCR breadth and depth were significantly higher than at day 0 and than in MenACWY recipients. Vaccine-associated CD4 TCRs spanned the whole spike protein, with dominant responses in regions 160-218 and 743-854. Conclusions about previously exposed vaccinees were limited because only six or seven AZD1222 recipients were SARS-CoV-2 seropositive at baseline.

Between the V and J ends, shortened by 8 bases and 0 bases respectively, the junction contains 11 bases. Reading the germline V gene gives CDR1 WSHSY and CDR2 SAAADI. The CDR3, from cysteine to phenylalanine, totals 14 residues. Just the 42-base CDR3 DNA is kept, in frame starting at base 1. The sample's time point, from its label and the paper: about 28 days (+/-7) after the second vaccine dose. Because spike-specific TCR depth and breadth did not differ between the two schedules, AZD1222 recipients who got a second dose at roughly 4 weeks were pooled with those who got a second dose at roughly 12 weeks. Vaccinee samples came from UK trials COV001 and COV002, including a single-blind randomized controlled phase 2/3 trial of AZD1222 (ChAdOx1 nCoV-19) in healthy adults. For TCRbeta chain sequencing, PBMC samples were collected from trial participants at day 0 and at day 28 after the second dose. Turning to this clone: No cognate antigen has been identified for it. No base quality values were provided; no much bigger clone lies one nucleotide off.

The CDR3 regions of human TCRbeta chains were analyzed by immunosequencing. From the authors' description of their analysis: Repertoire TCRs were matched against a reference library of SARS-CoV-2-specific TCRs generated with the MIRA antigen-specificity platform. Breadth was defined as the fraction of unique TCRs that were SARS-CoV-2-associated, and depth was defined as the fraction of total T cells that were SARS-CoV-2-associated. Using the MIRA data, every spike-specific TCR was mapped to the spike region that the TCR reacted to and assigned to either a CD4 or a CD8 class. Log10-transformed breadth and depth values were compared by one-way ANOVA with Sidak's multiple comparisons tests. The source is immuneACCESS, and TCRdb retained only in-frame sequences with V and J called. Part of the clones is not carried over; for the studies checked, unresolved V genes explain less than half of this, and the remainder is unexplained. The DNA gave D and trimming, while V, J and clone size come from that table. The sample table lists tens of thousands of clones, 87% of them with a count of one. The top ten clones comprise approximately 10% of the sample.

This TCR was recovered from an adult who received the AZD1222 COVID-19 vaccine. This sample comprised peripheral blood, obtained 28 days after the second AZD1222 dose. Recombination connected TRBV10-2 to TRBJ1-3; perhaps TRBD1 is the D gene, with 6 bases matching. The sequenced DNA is TGCGCCAGCTGGAGGACAGACTCTGGAAACACCATATATTTT. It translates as CASWRTDSGNTIYF.